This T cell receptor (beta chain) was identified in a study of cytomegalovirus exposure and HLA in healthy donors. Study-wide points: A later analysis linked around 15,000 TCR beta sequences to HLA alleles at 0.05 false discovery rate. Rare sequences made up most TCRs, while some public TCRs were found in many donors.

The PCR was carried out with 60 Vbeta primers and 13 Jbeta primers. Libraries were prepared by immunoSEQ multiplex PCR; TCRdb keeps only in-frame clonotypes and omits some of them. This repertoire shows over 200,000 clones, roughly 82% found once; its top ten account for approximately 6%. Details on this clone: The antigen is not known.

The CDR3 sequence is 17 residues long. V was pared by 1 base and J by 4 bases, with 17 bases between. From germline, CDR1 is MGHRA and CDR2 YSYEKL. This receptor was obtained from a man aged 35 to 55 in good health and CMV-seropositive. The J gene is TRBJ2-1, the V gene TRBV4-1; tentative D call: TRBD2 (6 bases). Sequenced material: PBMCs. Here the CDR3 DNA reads TGCGCCAGCAGCCAAGTTGTCGGCGGGACGAAGTACAATGAGCAGTTCTTC. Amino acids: CASSQVVGGTKYNEQFF.